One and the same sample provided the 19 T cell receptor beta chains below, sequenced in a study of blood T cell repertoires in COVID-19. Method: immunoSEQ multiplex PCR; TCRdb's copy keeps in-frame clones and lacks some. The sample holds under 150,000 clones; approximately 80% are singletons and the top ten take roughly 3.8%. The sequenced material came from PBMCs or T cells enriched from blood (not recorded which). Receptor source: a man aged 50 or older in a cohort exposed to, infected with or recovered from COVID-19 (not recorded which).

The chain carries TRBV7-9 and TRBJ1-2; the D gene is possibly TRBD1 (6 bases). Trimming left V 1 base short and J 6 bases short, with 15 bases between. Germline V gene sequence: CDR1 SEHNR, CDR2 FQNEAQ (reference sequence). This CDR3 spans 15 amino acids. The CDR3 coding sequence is TGTGCCAGCAGCTTAGTAATAACGGGACAAAATGGCTACACCTTC. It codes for CASSLVITGQNGYTF. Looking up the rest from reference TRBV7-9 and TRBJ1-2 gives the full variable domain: DTGVSQNPRHKITKRGQNVTFRCDPISEHNRLYWYRQTLGQGPEFLTYFQNEAQLEKSRLLSDRFSAERPKGSFSTLEIQRTEQGDSAMYLCASSLVITGQNGYTFGSGTRLTVV.

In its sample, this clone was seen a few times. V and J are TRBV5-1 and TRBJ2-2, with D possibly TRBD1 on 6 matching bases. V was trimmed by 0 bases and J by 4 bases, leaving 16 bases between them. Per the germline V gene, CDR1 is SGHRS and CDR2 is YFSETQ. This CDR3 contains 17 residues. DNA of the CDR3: TGCGCCAGCAGCTTGGACAGGGTGTTGTTAGGCACCGGGGAGCTGTTTTTT. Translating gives CASSLDRVLLGTGELFF.

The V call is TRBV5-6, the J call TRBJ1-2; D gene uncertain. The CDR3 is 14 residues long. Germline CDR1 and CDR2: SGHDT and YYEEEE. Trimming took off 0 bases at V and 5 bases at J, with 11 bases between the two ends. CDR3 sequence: CASSLDSSGYGYTF. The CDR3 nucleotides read TGTGCCAGCAGCTTGGACAGTTCAGGTTATGGCTACACCTTC.

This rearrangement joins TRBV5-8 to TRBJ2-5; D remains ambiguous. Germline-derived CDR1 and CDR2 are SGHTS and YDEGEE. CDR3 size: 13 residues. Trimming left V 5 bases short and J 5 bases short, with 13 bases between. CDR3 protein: CASRYTGRETQYF. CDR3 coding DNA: TGTGCCAGCAGGTACACGGGTCGGGAGACCCAGTACTTC.

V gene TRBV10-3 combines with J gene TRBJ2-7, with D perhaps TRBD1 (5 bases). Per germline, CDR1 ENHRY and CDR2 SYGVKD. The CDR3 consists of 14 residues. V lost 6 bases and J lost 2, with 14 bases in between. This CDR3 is CAISDLDTTYEQYF. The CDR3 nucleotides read TGTGCCATCAGCGACCTGGACACTACCTACGAGCAGTACTTC.

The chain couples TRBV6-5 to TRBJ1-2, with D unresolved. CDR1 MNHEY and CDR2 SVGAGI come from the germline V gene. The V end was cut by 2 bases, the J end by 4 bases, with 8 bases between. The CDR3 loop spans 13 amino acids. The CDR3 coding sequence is TGTGCCAGCAGTTACGTGGGAGGCTATGGCTACACCTTC. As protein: CASSYVGGYGYTF.

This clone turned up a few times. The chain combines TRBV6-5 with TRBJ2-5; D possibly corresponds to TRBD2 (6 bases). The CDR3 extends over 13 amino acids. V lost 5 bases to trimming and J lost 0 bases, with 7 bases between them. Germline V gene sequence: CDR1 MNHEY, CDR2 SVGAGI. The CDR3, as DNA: TGTGCCAGCAGTCGGGGGAACCAAGAGACCCAGTACTTC. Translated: CASSRGNQETQYF.

The DNA of the CDR3 is TGTGCCTGGAGTGTAAGGAGGGGGGGGGATAATTCACCCCTCCACTTT. Protein sequence: CAWSVRRGGDNSPLHF. This chain connects TRBV30 to TRBJ1-6; possible D gene TRBD1, 6 bases. Germline CDR1 and CDR2: GTSNPN and SVGIG (reference sequence). Trimming left V 0 bases short and J 5 bases short, with 14 bases between. This CDR3 comprises 16 residues.

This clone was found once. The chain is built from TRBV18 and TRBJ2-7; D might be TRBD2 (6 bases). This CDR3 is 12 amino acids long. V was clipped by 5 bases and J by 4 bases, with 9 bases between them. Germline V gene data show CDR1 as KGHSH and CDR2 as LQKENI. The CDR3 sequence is CASSMGLYEQYF. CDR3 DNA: TGTGCCAGCTCAATGGGACTGTACGAGCAGTACTTC.

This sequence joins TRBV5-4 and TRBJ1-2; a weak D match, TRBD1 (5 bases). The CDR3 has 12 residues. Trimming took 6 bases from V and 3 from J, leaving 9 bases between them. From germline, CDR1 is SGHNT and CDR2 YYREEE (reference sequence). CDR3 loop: CASNPGDYGYTF. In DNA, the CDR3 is TGTGCCAGCAACCCGGGGGACTATGGCTACACCTTC.

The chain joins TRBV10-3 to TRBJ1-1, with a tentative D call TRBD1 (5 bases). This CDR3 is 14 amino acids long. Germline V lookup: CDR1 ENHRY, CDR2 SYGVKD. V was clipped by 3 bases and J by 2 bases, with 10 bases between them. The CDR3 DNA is TGTGCCATCAGTGACCGGACACCAAACACTGAAGCTTTCTTT. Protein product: CAISDRTPNTEAFF.

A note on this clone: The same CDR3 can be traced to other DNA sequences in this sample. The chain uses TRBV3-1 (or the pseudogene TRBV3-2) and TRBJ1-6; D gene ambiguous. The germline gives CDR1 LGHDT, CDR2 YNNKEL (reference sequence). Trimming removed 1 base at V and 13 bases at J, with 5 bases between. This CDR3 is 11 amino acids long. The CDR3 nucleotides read TGTGCCAGCAGCCAAGGAGGGCCCCTCCACTTT. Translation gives CASSQGGPLHF.

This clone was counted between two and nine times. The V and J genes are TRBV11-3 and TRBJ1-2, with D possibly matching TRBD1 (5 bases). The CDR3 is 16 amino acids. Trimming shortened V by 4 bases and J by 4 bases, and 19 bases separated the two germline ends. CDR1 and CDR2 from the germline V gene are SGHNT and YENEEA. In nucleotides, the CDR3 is TGTGCCAGCAGCTATTCGACGGGGGTAGATAGCTATGGCTACACCTTC. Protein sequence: CASSYSTGVDSYGYTF. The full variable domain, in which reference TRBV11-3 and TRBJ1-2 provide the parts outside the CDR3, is EAGVVQSPRYKIIEKKQPVAFWCNPISGHNTLYWYLQNLGQGPELLIRYENEEAVDDSQLPKDRFSAERLKGVDSTLKIQPAELGDSAVYLCASSYSTGVDSYGYTFGSGTRLTVV.

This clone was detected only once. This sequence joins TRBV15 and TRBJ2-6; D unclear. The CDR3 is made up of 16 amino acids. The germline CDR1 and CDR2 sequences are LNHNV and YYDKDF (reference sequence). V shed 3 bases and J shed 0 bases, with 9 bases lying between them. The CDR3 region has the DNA TGTGCCACCAGCAGCAGACACCCCTCTGGGGCCAACGTCCTGACTTTC. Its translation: CATSSRHPSGANVLTF.

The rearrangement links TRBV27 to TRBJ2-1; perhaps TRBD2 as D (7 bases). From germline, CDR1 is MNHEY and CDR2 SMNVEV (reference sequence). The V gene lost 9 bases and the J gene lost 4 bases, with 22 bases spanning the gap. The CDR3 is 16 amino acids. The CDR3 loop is CASTRKKRGAYNEQFF. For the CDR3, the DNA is TGTGCCAGTACTCGAAAGAAACGGGGGGCGTACAATGAGCAGTTCTTC.

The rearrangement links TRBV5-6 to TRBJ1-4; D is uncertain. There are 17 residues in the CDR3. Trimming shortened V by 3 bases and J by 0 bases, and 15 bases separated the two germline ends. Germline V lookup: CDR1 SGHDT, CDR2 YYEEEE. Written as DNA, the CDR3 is TGTGCCAGCAGCTCCCGGCCAGGTACCACAACTAATGAAAAACTGTTTTTT. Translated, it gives CASSSRPGTTTNEKLFF.

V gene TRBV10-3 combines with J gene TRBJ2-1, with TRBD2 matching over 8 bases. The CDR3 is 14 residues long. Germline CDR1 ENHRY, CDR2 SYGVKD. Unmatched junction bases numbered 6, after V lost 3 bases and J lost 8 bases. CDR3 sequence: CAISDGGGGDEQFF. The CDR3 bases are TGTGCCATCAGTGACGGGGGGGGAGGCGATGAGCAGTTCTTC.

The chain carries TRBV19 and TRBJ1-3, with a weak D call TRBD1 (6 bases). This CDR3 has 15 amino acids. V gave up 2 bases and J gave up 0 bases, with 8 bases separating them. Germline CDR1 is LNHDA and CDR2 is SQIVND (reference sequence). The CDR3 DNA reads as TGTGCCAGTAGTATATCGGACAGCTCTGGAAACACCATATATTTT. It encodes CASSISDSSGNTIYF.

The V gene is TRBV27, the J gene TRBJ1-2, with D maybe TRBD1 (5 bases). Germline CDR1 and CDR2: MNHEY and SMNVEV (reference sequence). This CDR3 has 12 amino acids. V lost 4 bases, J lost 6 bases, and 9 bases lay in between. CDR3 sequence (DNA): TGTGCCAGCAGTTCAGGGTACGATGGCTACACCTTC. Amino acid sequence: CASSSGYDGYTF.